This T cell receptor (beta chain) is from a study of T-cell memory formation after mild COVID-19. The wider study: The TCR clusters were mostly specific to one donor.

This clonotype came up a few times. Trimming took 2 bases from V and 1 from J, leaving 10 bases between them. Germline CDR1 is SGHTA and CDR2 is FQGNSA. The CDR3 is 15 residues long. The 5'RACE method, run with constant-segment primers, produced TCR alpha and TCR beta cDNA libraries (carrying sample barcodes and UMIs). One entry per CDR3 protein results from TCRdb running MiXCR on the 5' RACE reads. The sample carries about 470,000 distinct CDR3 sequences, around a quarter recorded once. This sequence was found in an adult woman who had mild COVID-19 (a few samples of this study predate the infection). Cell type and time point are not known. The chain combines TRBV7-2 with TRBJ2-3; D is ambiguous. The sample was PBMCs or a T cell subset sorted from them (not recorded which). As DNA, the CDR3 is TGTGCCAGCAGCTTAACAGCTGGGGGCACAGATACGCAGTATTTT. Protein sequence: CASSLTAGGTDTQYF.